The 23 T cell receptor beta chains in this list originate from one sample, sequenced in a study of technical replicates of blood from several donors. This table comes from immunoSEQ multiplex PCR, and its TCRdb copy is limited to in-frame clones, with some not included. This table holds 60,000 to 90,000 clones, approximately 97% found once. The sequenced sample was T cells isolated from PBMCs. The source of these receptors is a human donor in good health.

V is TRBV15 and J is TRBJ1-5; TRBD1 matches at 8 bases. Germline assignment: CDR1 LNHNV and CDR2 YYDKDF (reference sequence). The CDR3 is made up of 17 amino acids. The V gene end was trimmed by 1 base and the J gene end by 7 bases; junction bases not matched to a gene: 12. This chain's CDR3 is CATSRAATGGPLQPQHF. The CDR3 DNA reads TGTGCCACCAGCAGAGCCGCTACAGGGGGACCCCTCCAGCCCCAGCATTTT.

This clone was picked up one time. CDR3 DNA sequence: TGTGCCAGCTCACCATTTCAGGGTGACAACTATGGCTACACCTTC. This encodes CASSPFQGDNYGYTF. This chain links TRBV18 with TRBJ1-2, with a tentative D call TRBD1 (5 bases). CDR3 length equals 15 residues. Trimming took 2 bases from V and 2 from J, leaving 12 bases between them. Germline V lookup: CDR1 KGHSH, CDR2 LQKENI.

The chain recombines TRBV19 with TRBJ2-2; 9 bases line up with TRBD1. V was clipped by 1 base and J by 3 bases; unmatched bases: 12. CDR1 is LNHDA, CDR2 SQIVND, per germline (reference sequence). The CDR3 length is 19 residues. For the CDR3, the DNA is TGTGCCAGTAGTATAGTACCGGGACAGGGAGTCGGGTACACCGGGGAGCTGTTTTTT. Protein sequence: CASSIVPGQGVGYTGELFF.

The rearrangement joins TRBV10-3 to TRBJ1-1; D gene uncertain. Trimming shortened V by 2 bases and J by 4 bases, and 8 bases separated the two germline ends. The CDR3 runs 13 residues. The germline gives CDR1 ENHRY, CDR2 SYGVKD. CDR3 amino acids: CAISETIGTEAFF. CDR3 bases: TGTGCCATCAGTGAGACAATTGGCACTGAAGCTTTCTTT.

CDR3 amino acids: CASSEGRIQETQYF. The CDR3 DNA follows: TGTGCCAGCAGTGAGGGCAGAATCCAAGAGACCCAGTACTTC. This chain links TRBV6-1 with TRBJ2-5, with D hard to call. V was pared by 3 bases and J by 1 base, with 9 bases between. CDR1 is MNHNS, CDR2 SASEGT, per germline. The CDR3 contains 14 residues.

V is TRBV30 and J is TRBJ1-5; D not certain. This CDR3 is built from 14 residues. Germline CDR1 reads GTSNPN; CDR2 reads SVGIG (reference sequence). V was pared by 3 bases and J by 4 bases, with 13 bases between. CDR3 amino acids: CAWRRGQTNQPQHF. Written as DNA, the CDR3 is TGTGCCTGGAGGAGAGGGCAGACAAATCAGCCCCAGCATTTT. The entire variable domain, with the rest obtained from reference TRBV30 and TRBJ1-5, is as follows: SQTIHQWPATLVQPVGSPLSLECTVEGTSNPNLYWYRQAAGRGLQLLFYSVGIGQISSEVPQNLSASRPQDRQFILSSKKLLLSDSGFYLCAWRRGQTNQPQHFGDGTRLSIL.

This chain's CDR3 is CASSLGLAGVSSTDTQYF. The CDR3 region has the DNA TGTGCCAGCAGCTTAGGACTAGCGGGAGTATCTAGCACAGATACGCAGTATTTT. The chain joins TRBV11-3 to TRBJ2-3; 12 nucleotides align to TRBD2. V lost 1 base to trimming and J lost 0 bases; unmatched junction nucleotides: 5. This CDR3 is 18 amino acids long. Germline V CDR1 and CDR2: SGHNT, YENEEA. Complete variable domain (other parts from reference TRBV11-3 and TRBJ2-3): EAGVVQSPRYKIIEKKQPVAFWCNPISGHNTLYWYLQNLGQGPELLIRYENEEAVDDSQLPKDRFSAERLKGVDSTLKIQPAELGDSAVYLCASSLGLAGVSSTDTQYFGPGTRLTVL.

This clone was picked up a small number of times. J is TRBJ1-1 and V is TRBV9, with D possibly TRBD1 on 5 matching bases. Trimming cost V 5 bases and J 5 bases, with 10 bases left between them. The germline gives CDR1 SGDLS, CDR2 YYNGEE. The CDR3 totals 12 residues. The chain's CDR3 is CASSGGGTEAFF. The CDR3 bases are TGTGCCAGCAGTGGGGGAGGGACTGAAGCTTTCTTT.

V gene TRBV27 combines with J gene TRBJ1-1; D possibly corresponds to TRBD1 (5 bases). Germline assignment: CDR1 MNHEY and CDR2 SMNVEV (reference sequence). The CDR3 is 13 residues long. Trimming cost V 2 bases and J 11 bases, with 15 bases left between them. CDR3 region: CASSLHIQDLAFF. The CDR3 DNA reads as TGTGCCAGCAGTTTACACATACAGGATTTGGCTTTCTTT.

The chain employs TRBV28 and TRBJ2-1; D is unresolved. V was cut by 3 bases and J by 10 bases, with 4 bases left in between. The CDR3 is 10 amino acids. From germline, CDR1 is MDHEN and CDR2 SYDVKM. CDR3 amino acids: CASSLGEQFF. CDR3 DNA sequence: TGTGCCAGCAGTTTGGGCGAGCAGTTCTTC.

The gene calls are TRBV5-1 and TRBJ1-2; TRBD1 matches 8 bases. The trim removed 4 bases at V and 6 bases at J, leaving 5 bases unmatched. Germline CDR1 reads SGHRS; CDR2 reads YFSETQ. The CDR3 consists of 13 residues. CDR3 DNA: TGCGCCAGCAGCATGAGACAGGGGCATGGCTACACCTTC. This sequence encodes CASSMRQGHGYTF.

The J gene is TRBJ1-5, the V gene TRBV19; D may be TRBD1 (5 bases). This CDR3 contains 16 residues. Per the germline V gene, CDR1 is LNHDA and CDR2 is SQIVND (reference sequence). With 1 base removed from V and 2 bases from J, the gap between germline ends came to 12 bases. The CDR3 sequence: CASSIAGTGGNQPQHF. CDR3 DNA: TGTGCCAGTAGTATAGCGGGAACGGGGGGCAATCAGCCCCAGCATTTT.

The chain links TRBV25-1 to TRBJ1-2, with D possibly being TRBD1 (5 bases). In germline, CDR1 is MGHDK, CDR2 SYGVNS. The V gene lost 1 base and the J gene lost 10 bases, with 13 bases spanning the gap. The CDR3 is 13 residues long. The CDR3 loop reads CASSEWGRLTYTF. Here the CDR3 DNA reads TGTGCCAGCAGTGAATGGGGCCGCCTGACCTACACCTTC.

V and J are TRBV28 and TRBJ2-1, with 9 bases lining up with TRBD2. Trimming took 7 bases from V and 7 from J; bases not matched to a gene: 8. Looked up from germline, CDR1 is MDHEN and CDR2 is SYDVKM. CDR3 size: 14 residues. The CDR3 loop is CASTVAGVGNEQFF. The CDR3 DNA reads as TGTGCCAGCACCGTAGCGGGAGTAGGTAATGAGCAGTTCTTC.

The CDR3 sequence: CASSPDRENTEAFF. CDR3 nucleotide sequence: TGTGCCAGCAGCCCGGACAGGGAGAACACTGAAGCTTTCTTT. The chain recombines TRBV6-5 with TRBJ1-1; 8 bases fit TRBD1. V gave up 6 bases and J gave up 1 base; unmatched junction bases: 4. Per the germline V gene, CDR1 is MNHEY and CDR2 is SVGAGI. CDR3 size: 14 residues.

The chain couples TRBV6-6 to TRBJ1-1; 9 positions match TRBD1. The CDR3 contains 14 residues. The germline V gene encodes CDR1 MNHNY and CDR2 SVGAGI (reference sequence). The J segment lost 6 bases and the V segment lost 6 bases, leaving 8 bases of the junction unmatched. CDR3 region: CASSPTGGKAEAFF. DNA for the CDR3: TGTGCCAGCAGCCCGACAGGGGGTAAAGCTGAAGCTTTCTTT.

This chain links TRBV7-6 with TRBJ2-2; 9 nucleotides agree with TRBD1. CDR3 length equals 15 residues. The V gene's germline CDR1 is SGHVS and CDR2 FNYEAQ. Trimming took 4 bases from V and 7 from J; bases not matched to a gene: 7. The CDR3 DNA sequence: TGTGCCAGCAGCTCCGGACAGGGGTATATCGGGGAGCTGTTTTTT. It translates to CASSSGQGYIGELFF.

The rearrangement joins TRBV7-9 to TRBJ1-1; 11 positions agree with TRBD1. CDR1 is SEHNR, CDR2 FQNEAQ, per germline (reference sequence). The length of the CDR3 is 15 residues. Unmatched junction bases numbered 3, after V lost 0 bases and J lost 6 bases. The CDR3 nucleotides read TGTGCCAGCAGCTTAGCCGGACAGGGGGCGGCTGAAGCTTTCTTT. This codes for CASSLAGQGAAEAFF.

The chain's CDR3 is CASSSRIGTDTQYF. CDR3 nucleotides: TGCGCCAGCAGCTCACGAATCGGTACAGATACGCAGTATTTT. The chain uses TRBV5-1 and TRBJ2-3; D remains unclear. V was pared by 3 bases and J by 3 bases, with 11 bases between. The germline gives CDR1 SGHRS, CDR2 YFSETQ. The CDR3 extends over 14 amino acids.

V and J are TRBV30 and TRBJ1-4; the D gene is possibly TRBD1 (6 bases). V was cut by 2 bases and J by 8 bases, with 12 bases left in between. Germline values: CDR1 GTSNPN, CDR2 SVGIG (reference sequence). The CDR3 spans 13 residues. CDR3 region: CAWSPWGTEKLFF. CDR3 DNA: TGTGCCTGGAGTCCGTGGGGGACAGAAAAACTGTTTTTT.

This clone showed up just once. The chain recombines TRBV7-9 with TRBJ2-3; D perhaps matches TRBD1 (5 bases). Per the germline V gene, CDR1 is SEHNR and CDR2 is FQNEAQ (reference sequence). With 9 bases removed from V and 4 bases from J, the gap between germline ends came to 14 bases. There are 13 residues in the CDR3. CDR3 DNA: TGTGCCAGAGAACCCCAGGGCGCAGATACGCAGTATTTT. This codes for CAREPQGADTQYF.

CDR3 sequence reads: CASSLDAANGAEAFF. Written as DNA, the CDR3 is TGTGCCAGCAGCTTAGATGCCGCAAACGGGGCTGAAGCTTTCTTT. The chain has TRBV7-9 and TRBJ1-1, with D hard to call. Germline CDR1 SEHNR, CDR2 FQNEAQ (reference sequence). The CDR3 is 15 amino acids. The V end lost 1 base, the J end lost 6 bases, and 15 bases lay between the germline ends.

The chain has TRBV4-1 and TRBJ1-5; tentative D call: TRBD1 (6 bases). Trimming took off 0 bases at V and 2 bases at J, with 17 bases between the two ends. CDR3 length equals 18 residues. Germline CDR1 MGHRA, CDR2 YSYEKL. CDR3 in DNA: TGCGCCAGCAGCCAAGATCTTAGGGGAAGACAGGGCAATCAGCCCCAGCATTTT. It specifies CASSQDLRGRQGNQPQHF.